This T cell receptor beta chain was retrieved from a study of cytomegalovirus exposure and HLA in healthy donors. The study's findings and limits: What was likely a sequencing artifact was a cluster of highly shared sequence variants. The study put 150 to 200 TCR beta chains on its list as cytomegalovirus-associated. Among CMV-associated TCR beta chains, most appeared HLA-restricted in a later analysis. About 87% or about 30% of the time was how often most TCR beta V segments were productive, according to an earlier analysis.

The CDR3 consists of 14 residues. V lost 5 bases to trimming and J lost 0 bases; unmatched junction nucleotides: 3. Germline CDR1 is LNHDA and CDR2 is SQIVND (reference sequence). The PCR was carried out with 60 Vbeta primers and 13 Jbeta primers. Method: immunoSEQ multiplex PCR; TCRdb's copy keeps in-frame clones and lacks some. The sample carries 180,000 or so clones, roughly four fifths recorded once. About this clone itself: The target antigen is unknown.

The sequence derives from a woman under 40 in good health and CMV-seropositive. Sequencing was performed on PBMCs. The chain joins TRBV19 to TRBJ2-7, with 8 positions matching TRBD1. The CDR3 is CASSWDRSSYEQYF. In DNA form, the CDR3 reads TGTGCCAGTAGTTGGGACAGGAGCTCCTACGAGCAGTACTTC. Drawing the rest from reference TRBV19 and TRBJ2-7, the complete variable domain is DGGITQSPKYLFRKEGQNVTLSCEQNLNHDAMYWYRQDPGQGLRLIYYSQIVNDFQKGDIAEGYSVSREKKESFPLTVTSAQKNPTAFYLCASSWDRSSYEQYFGPGTRLTVT.